Listed here are 27 T cell receptor beta chains from one sample, sequenced in a study of shared clonotypes between healthy human individuals. Data came from immunoSEQ multiplex PCR; TCRdb stores just in-frame clones and leaves some out. The data contain approximately 640,000 clones, around 72% of them singletons. The sequencing sample was made of memory CD4+ T cells sorted from blood. Subset specified: CD45RA-negative fraction. These receptors all come from a woman in her thirties in good health.

The chain recombines TRBV28 with TRBJ2-7; 11 bases are shared with TRBD2. The J segment lost 4 bases and the V segment lost 5 bases, leaving 7 bases of the junction unmatched. Germline CDR1 and CDR2: MDHEN and SYDVKM. The CDR3 spans 15 residues. The CDR3 nucleotides read TGTGCCAGCAGTCCACCTGGACTAGCGGGTTACGAGCAGTACTTC. Translation gives CASSPPGLAGYEQYF.

The chain carries TRBV6-6 and TRBJ1-3; no clear D. V lost 0 bases and J lost 3, with 12 bases in between. The CDR3 has 16 amino acids. The germline V gene has CDR1 MNHNY and CDR2 SVGAGI (reference sequence). The CDR3 DNA sequence: TGTGCCAGCAGTTACTCGATTGGTCAGGTTGGAAACACCATATATTTT. Translating gives CASSYSIGQVGNTIYF.

This chain connects TRBV10-3 to TRBJ2-5; TRBD1 might be the D (6 bases). The length of the CDR3 is 13 residues. Trimming removed 4 bases at V and 5 bases at J, with 11 bases between. Germline V gives CDR1 ENHRY, CDR2 SYGVKD. In nucleotides, the CDR3 is TGTGCCATCAGTGGAACAGGGCTTGAGACCCAGTACTTC. Translating it yields CAISGTGLETQYF.

The chain carries TRBV6-6 and TRBJ1-5; D possibly corresponds to TRBD1 (5 bases). The V and J ends lost 8 bases and 4 bases respectively, with 15 bases between them. The CDR3 contains 14 residues. Germline loops: CDR1 MNHNY, CDR2 SVGAGI (reference sequence). This CDR3 is CASRDAQKNQPQHF. DNA of the CDR3: TGTGCCAGCCGGGACGCCCAAAAGAATCAGCCCCAGCATTTT.

Only a few counts were recorded for this clone. The chain is built from TRBV25-1 and TRBJ1-1; a possible D gene is TRBD1 (5 bases). Per the germline V gene, CDR1 is MGHDK and CDR2 is SYGVNS. V dropped 6 bases and J dropped 3 bases, with 8 bases sitting between them. The CDR3 length is 12 residues. The CDR3 nucleotides read TGTGCCAGCAGGGGACTTTACACTGAAGCTTTCTTT. This gives the protein CASRGLYTEAFF.

The chain has TRBV29-1 and TRBJ2-1; the match to TRBD1 covers 7 bases. CDR1 SQVTM and CDR2 ANQGSEA come from the germline V gene. The CDR3 is 12 residues long. V lost 6 bases and J lost 4; bases outside the gene matches: 3. This CDR3 reads CSVKTGYNEQFF. Here the CDR3 DNA reads TGCAGCGTGAAGACAGGGTACAATGAGCAGTTCTTC.

The rearrangement links TRBV9 to TRBJ2-1, with D hard to call. In germline, CDR1 is SGDLS, CDR2 YYNGEE. The CDR3 has 15 amino acids. V was trimmed by 4 bases and J by 10 bases, leaving 21 bases between them. CDR3: CASSLDGTMLLEQFF. CDR3 nucleotide sequence: TGTGCCAGCAGCTTAGACGGAACAATGCTTCTCGAGCAGTTCTTC.

The chain employs TRBV12-5 and TRBJ1-5, with D hard to call. The CDR3 sequence is 15 residues long. Per the germline V gene, CDR1 is LGHNT and CDR2 is FRNRAP. V was clipped by 4 bases and J by 4 bases, with 14 bases between them. The chain's CDR3 is CASGYRIGENQPQHF. Here the CDR3 DNA reads TGTGCTAGTGGTTACCGGATCGGAGAAAATCAGCCCCAGCATTTT.

For this clone: At the DNA level, this CDR3 is encoded by other sequences in the same sample as well. The chain joins TRBV6-6 to TRBJ1-2, with TRBD1 identical over 7 bases. With 0 bases clipped from V and 0 bases from J, the junction kept 1 base outside the gene matches. This CDR3 is 15 amino acids long. CDR1 is MNHNY and CDR2 is SVGAGI in the germline V gene (reference sequence). The CDR3 nucleotides read TGTGCCAGCAGTTACTCGACAGGGCCTAACTATGGCTACACCTTC. As protein: CASSYSTGPNYGYTF.

The sample holds many counts of this clone. The rearrangement joins TRBV9 to TRBJ2-1; TRBD2 matches 12 bases. Trimming took 0 bases from V and 4 from J; bases not matched to a gene: 5. The germline V gene has CDR1 SGDLS and CDR2 YYNGEE. The CDR3 has 17 residues. CDR3 residues: CASSVDTSGRTYNEQFF. The CDR3 bases are TGTGCCAGCAGCGTAGACACTAGCGGGAGGACTTACAATGAGCAGTTCTTC.

This sequence joins TRBV6-8 and TRBJ2-1; 7 bases map to TRBD2. J was trimmed by 6 bases and V by 0 bases; bases with no gene match: 11. The CDR3 spans 17 residues. Germline lookup yields CDR1 MNHGY and CDR2 SAAAGT. CDR3 nucleotides: TGTGCCAGCAGTTACTCCTATCTAGCGGTGGTAGGCAATGAGCAGTTCTTC. The encoded protein is CASSYSYLAVVGNEQFF.

J is TRBJ1-5 and V is TRBV28; D is unresolved. Germline V lookup: CDR1 MDHEN, CDR2 SYDVKM. The CDR3 is made up of 15 amino acids. V was shortened by 2 bases and J by 4 bases, with 12 bases between the two germline ends. CDR3 protein: CASSLETHLNQPQHF. In nucleotides, the CDR3 is TGTGCCAGCAGTTTAGAAACCCATTTAAATCAGCCCCAGCATTTT.

V usage is TRBV4-1 and J usage is TRBJ2-5; 7 bases fit TRBD2. J was trimmed by 5 bases and V by 0 bases; bases with no gene match: 6. The CDR3 spans 15 residues. The V gene's germline CDR1 is MGHRA and CDR2 YSYEKL. The CDR3 DNA reads as TGCGCCAGCAGCCAAGATGTGGGAGGGCTCGAGACCCAGTACTTC. Translation: CASSQDVGGLETQYF.

The J gene is TRBJ1-2, the V gene TRBV14, with 7 bases fitting TRBD1. The V segment lost 4 bases and the J segment 8 bases; nucleotides outside the gene matches: 13. The CDR3 loop spans 15 amino acids. Germline CDR1 SGHDN, CDR2 FVKESK. CDR3 amino acids: CASSLRDRPLKGYTF. The CDR3 coding sequence is TGTGCCAGCAGCCTCCGGGACAGACCACTTAAGGGCTACACCTTC.

This chain uses TRBV6-5 with TRBJ2-7, with D perhaps TRBD1 (6 bases). This CDR3 has 15 residues. The ends were cut back, 0 bases at V and 2 bases at J, with 11 bases in the middle. Germline CDR1 reads MNHEY; CDR2 reads SVGAGI. CDR3 in amino acids: CASSYSIRDTYEQYF. For the CDR3, the DNA is TGTGCCAGCAGTTACTCGATCCGGGACACCTACGAGCAGTACTTC.

This clone was seen a handful of times. This chain links TRBV7-3 with TRBJ2-3; TRBD1 matches at 7 bases. Germline trimming cut 5 bases from V and 5 bases from J; bases unmatched to any gene: 13. Germline lookup yields CDR1 SGHTA and CDR2 FQGTGA. CDR3 length: 16 amino acids. The CDR3 protein is CASSAQARQGQDTQYF. The CDR3 DNA follows: TGTGCCAGCAGCGCCCAAGCGAGACAGGGACAAGATACGCAGTATTTT.

The rearrangement links TRBV19 to TRBJ2-1; D uncertain. Germline CDR1 and CDR2: LNHDA and SQIVND (reference sequence). The germline V and J ends were trimmed by 7 bases and 5 bases, with 9 bases remaining between them. CDR3 length: 12 amino acids. CDR3 sequence: CASTGDHNEQFF. Here the CDR3 DNA reads TGTGCCAGTACTGGCGATCACAATGAGCAGTTCTTC. The full variable domain, completed using reference TRBV19 and TRBJ2-1, is DGGITQSPKYLFRKEGQNVTLSCEQNLNHDAMYWYRQDPGQGLRLIYYSQIVNDFQKGDIAEGYSVSREKKESFPLTVTSAQKNPTAFYLCASTGDHNEQFFGPGTRLTVL.

V gene TRBV11-2 combines with J gene TRBJ2-7, with 8 bases aligning to TRBD2. CDR3 length: 15 residues. J lost 6 bases, V lost 5 bases, and 12 bases had no gene match. Germline V gene lookup returns CDR1 SGHAT and CDR2 FQNNGV. For the CDR3, the DNA is TGTGCCAGCAGCCCAGGACTAGCAAGGATTGCCGAGCAGTACTTC. It translates to CASSPGLARIAEQYF.

There are many counts of this clone. This chain uses TRBV9 with TRBJ1-1; D gene ambiguous. The CDR3 totals 14 residues. The ends were cut back, 0 bases at V and 11 bases at J, with 17 bases in the middle. Germline V lookup: CDR1 SGDLS, CDR2 YYNGEE. For the CDR3, the DNA is TGTGCCAGCAGCGTAGCTGGGTTGATCCAGCGGGCTTTCTTT. It codes for CASSVAGLIQRAFF.

This clone appeared a few times. The chain has TRBV11-2 and TRBJ1-5; no reliable D call. This CDR3 contains 15 residues. CDR1 is SGHAT, CDR2 FQNNGV, per germline. Trimming stripped 4 bases from V and 5 bases from J, with 15 bases between. This chain's CDR3 is CASSSPWRPDQPQHF. As DNA, the CDR3 is TGTGCCAGCAGCTCCCCGTGGAGGCCGGATCAGCCCCAGCATTTT.

The J gene is TRBJ1-1, the V gene TRBV18; 8 positions match TRBD1. CDR3 size: 14 residues. V was pared by 6 bases and J by 3 bases, with 6 bases of the junction left unmatched. In germline, CDR1 is KGHSH, CDR2 LQKENI. The CDR3 reads CASSQGARDTEAFF. The CDR3 bases are TGTGCCAGCTCTCAGGGGGCGCGGGACACTGAAGCTTTCTTT.

The chain recombines TRBV7-2 with TRBJ1-4; maybe TRBD1 (6 bases). The length of the CDR3 is 15 residues. The V end was cut by 2 bases, the J end by 7 bases, with 14 bases between. The germline CDR1 and CDR2 sequences are SGHTA and FQGNSA. The CDR3 is CASSLTGLRGEKLFF. DNA of the CDR3: TGTGCCAGCAGCTTAACAGGGTTACGTGGTGAAAAACTGTTTTTT. Full variable domain (missing parts from reference TRBV7-2 and TRBJ1-4): GAGVSQSPSNKVTEKGKDVELRCDPISGHTALYWYRQSLGQGLEFLIYFQGNSAPDKSGLPSDRFSAERTGGSVSTLTIQRTQQEDSAVYLCASSLTGLRGEKLFFGSGTQLSVL.

This clone occurred a few times. V and J are TRBV28 and TRBJ1-3; D is unclear. The CDR3 is 14 amino acids. CDR1 is MDHEN and CDR2 is SYDVKM in the germline V gene. V shed 6 bases and J shed 0 bases, with 9 bases lying between them. The CDR3 coding sequence is TGTGCCAGCAGCCGCACCGACTCTGGAAACACCATATATTTT. The encoded protein is CASSRTDSGNTIYF.

The chain is built from TRBV4-1 and TRBJ2-7; tentatively, D is TRBD1 (6 bases). The germline V gene encodes CDR1 MGHRA and CDR2 YSYEKL. This CDR3 comprises 15 residues. V was pared by 2 bases and J by 2 bases, with 13 bases between. The CDR3 protein is CASSQMSGATYEQYF. The CDR3 bases are TGCGCCAGCAGCCAAATGTCAGGGGCCACCTACGAGCAGTACTTC.

The genes are TRBV11-2 and TRBJ2-5, with TRBD2 matching over 9 bases. Germline V CDR1 and CDR2: SGHAT, FQNNGV. CDR3 size: 15 residues. V lost 1 base and J lost 4; bases outside the gene matches: 4. This CDR3 is CASSLGRGRGETQYF. In DNA, the CDR3 is TGTGCCAGCAGCTTAGGGCGCGGGAGGGGAGAGACCCAGTACTTC.

V usage is TRBV30 and J usage is TRBJ1-3; TRBD1 matches 8 bases. Germline lookup yields CDR1 GTSNPN and CDR2 SVGIG (reference sequence). V lost 2 bases to trimming and J lost 2 bases; unmatched junction nucleotides: 2. The CDR3 spans 14 residues. The CDR3 reads CAWSMTGAGNTIYF. CDR3 DNA sequence: TGTGCCTGGAGTATGACAGGGGCTGGAAACACCATATATTTT.

This clone appeared a single time. The chain uses TRBV27 and TRBJ1-1, with a tentative D call TRBD1 (6 bases). V was trimmed by 4 bases and J by 3 bases, leaving 9 bases between them. CDR1 MNHEY and CDR2 SMNVEV come from the germline V gene (reference sequence). CDR3 length: 13 amino acids. CDR3 nucleotides: TGTGCCAGCAGTTACAGGGTGTACACTGAAGCTTTCTTT. Translation gives CASSYRVYTEAFF.